This TCR beta chain was sequenced during a study of synovial regulatory T cells in juvenile arthritis. Study-level results: Synovial Treg CDR3 sequences overlapped more with iaTregs than other circulating Tregs.

CDR1 is SGHTA and CDR2 is FQGNSA in the germline V gene. CDR3 size: 15 residues. Only the protein sequence is given. Synovial fluid was collected with matched peripheral blood from each patient with active arthritis. Roughly eleven-patient cohort: some 11 active juvenile idiopathic arthritis patients, 3 polyarticular, 8 oligoarticular. Synovial Treg cells showed FOXP3 TSDR demethylation like blood Treg cells. According to its frequency, this clone is medium-sized. The antigen is undetermined. Here immunoSEQ multiplex PCR was the method, and the copy in TCRdb shows in-frame clones only, minus some. The sample table sets out around 1,300 clones.

This rearrangement joins TRBV7-2 to TRBJ2-2; TCRdb calls TRBD1, which cannot be checked without DNA. Sample: Treg cells from the synovium. This clonotype was sampled from a donor younger than 30 with juvenile idiopathic arthritis. CDR3: CASTRQGRFPGELFF.